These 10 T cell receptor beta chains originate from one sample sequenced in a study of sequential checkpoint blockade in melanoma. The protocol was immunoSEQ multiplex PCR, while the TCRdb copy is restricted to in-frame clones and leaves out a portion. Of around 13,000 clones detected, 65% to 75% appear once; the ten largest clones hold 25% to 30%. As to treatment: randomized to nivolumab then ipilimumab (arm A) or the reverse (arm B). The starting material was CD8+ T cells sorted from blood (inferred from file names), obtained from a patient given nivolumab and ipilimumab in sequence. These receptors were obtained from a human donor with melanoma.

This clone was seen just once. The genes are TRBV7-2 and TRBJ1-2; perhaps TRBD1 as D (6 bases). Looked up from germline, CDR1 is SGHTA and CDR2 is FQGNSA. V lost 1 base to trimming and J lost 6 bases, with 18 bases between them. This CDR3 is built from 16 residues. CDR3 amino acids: CASSLDLGGITNGYTF. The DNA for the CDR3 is TGTGCCAGCAGCTTAGATTTAGGGGGAATAACTAATGGCTACACCTTC.

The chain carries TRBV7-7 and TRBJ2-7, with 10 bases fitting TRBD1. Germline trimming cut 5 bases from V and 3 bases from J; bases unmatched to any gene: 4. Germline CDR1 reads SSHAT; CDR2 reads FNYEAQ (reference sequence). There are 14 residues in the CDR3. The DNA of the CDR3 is TGTGCCAGCAGCCCCGGGACAGGGGTCTACGAGCAGTACTTC. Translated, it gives CASSPGTGVYEQYF.

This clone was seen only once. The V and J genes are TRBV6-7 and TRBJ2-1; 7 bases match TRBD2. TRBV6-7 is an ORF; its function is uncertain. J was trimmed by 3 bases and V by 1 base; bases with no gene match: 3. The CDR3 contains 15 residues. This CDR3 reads CASSYLPSGYNEQFF. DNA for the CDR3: TGTGCCAGCAGTTACTTGCCTAGCGGCTACAATGAGCAGTTCTTC.

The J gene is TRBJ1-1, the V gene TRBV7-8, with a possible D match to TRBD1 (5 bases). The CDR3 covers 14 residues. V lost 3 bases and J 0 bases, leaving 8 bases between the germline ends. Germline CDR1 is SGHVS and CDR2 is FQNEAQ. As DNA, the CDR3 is TGTGCCAGCAGCTTGGGACTTATGAACACTGAAGCTTTCTTT. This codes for CASSLGLMNTEAFF.

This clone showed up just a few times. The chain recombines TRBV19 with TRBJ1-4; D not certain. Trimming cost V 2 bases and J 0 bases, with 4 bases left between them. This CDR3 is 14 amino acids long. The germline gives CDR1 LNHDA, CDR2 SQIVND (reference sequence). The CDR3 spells CASSILATNEKLFF. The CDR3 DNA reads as TGTGCCAGTAGTATACTTGCAACTAATGAAAAACTGTTTTTT.

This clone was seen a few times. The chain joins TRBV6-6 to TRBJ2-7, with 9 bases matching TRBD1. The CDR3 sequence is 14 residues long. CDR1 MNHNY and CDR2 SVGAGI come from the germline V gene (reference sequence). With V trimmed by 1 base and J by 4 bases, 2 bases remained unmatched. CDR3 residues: CASSYLGQGYEQYF. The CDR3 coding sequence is TGTGCCAGCAGTTACTTAGGACAGGGGTACGAGCAGTACTTC.

In DNA, the CDR3 is TGTGCCAGCAGCATAGGACAGGGTGAAGCTTTCTTT. The encoded protein is CASSIGQGEAFF. V and J are TRBV9 and TRBJ1-1; 8 bases fit TRBD1. This CDR3 is built from 12 residues. Unmatched junction bases numbered 3, after V lost 4 bases and J lost 7 bases. Germline V gene data show CDR1 as SGDLS and CDR2 as YYNGEE. Looking up the rest from reference TRBV9 and TRBJ1-1 gives the full variable domain: DSGVTQTPKHLITATGQRVTLRCSPRSGDLSVYWYQQSLDQGLQFLIQYYNGEERAKGNILERFSAQQFPDLHSELNLSSLELGDSALYFCASSIGQGEAFFGQGTRLTVV.

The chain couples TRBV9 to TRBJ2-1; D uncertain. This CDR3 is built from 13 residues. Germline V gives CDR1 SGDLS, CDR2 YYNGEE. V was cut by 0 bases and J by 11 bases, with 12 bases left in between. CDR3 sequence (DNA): TGTGCCAGCAGCGTAGGCACAGAGCCAAAGCAGTTCTTC. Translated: CASSVGTEPKQFF.

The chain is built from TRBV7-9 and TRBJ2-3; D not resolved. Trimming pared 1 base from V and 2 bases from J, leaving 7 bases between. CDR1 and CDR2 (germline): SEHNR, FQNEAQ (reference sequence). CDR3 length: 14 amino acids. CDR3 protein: CASSLELFTDTQYF. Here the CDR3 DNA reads TGTGCCAGCAGCTTAGAACTGTTCACAGATACGCAGTATTTT.

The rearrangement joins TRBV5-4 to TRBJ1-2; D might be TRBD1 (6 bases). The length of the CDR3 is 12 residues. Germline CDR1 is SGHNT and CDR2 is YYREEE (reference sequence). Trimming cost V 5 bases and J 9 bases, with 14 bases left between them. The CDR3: CASSDSWDSYTF. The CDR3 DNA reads TGTGCCAGCAGTGACAGTTGGGACAGCTACACCTTC.